A selection of T cell receptor beta chains follows, all from one sample in a study of beta chain features in type 1 diabetes. Some clones are missing from TCRdb's copy, which holds only in-frame ones; the method was immunoSEQ multiplex PCR. The table shows approximately 250,000 clones, with 7.5% to 10% occurring only once. Sequenced material: naive CD4+ T cells from blood. These receptors came from a woman younger than 30 in good health. Both conserved end residues are part of each CDR3. Clone sizes are given selectively: once, few, many, or a class where the clone is expanded.

v_call	j_call	clone_size	cdr3_aa
TRBV10-3	TRBJ2-1	NA	CAISESGGGYNEQFF
TRBV5-6	TRBJ2-7	few	CASRWTGAHEQYF
TRBV2	TRBJ2-1	NA	CASSEAGLGEQFF
TRBV10-3	TRBJ2-3	NA	CAIGRTSGRDTDTQYF
TRBV5-1	TRBJ2-1	few	CASSFGLADHNEQFF
TRBV6-1	TRBJ2-6	NA	CASSGGAISGANVLTF
TRBV19	TRBJ1-1	NA	CASRFSSFFEAFF
TRBV18	TRBJ2-5	NA	CASSPKETQYF
TRBV28	TRBJ1-1	few	CASSLGTVNTEAFF
TRBV30	TRBJ1-5	NA	CAWRGASPGAQHF
TRBV6-1	TRBJ2-3	NA	CASRLDRASTDTQYF
TRBV19	TRBJ2-1	few	CASSADRGDEQFF
TRBV10-2	TRBJ1-1	NA	CASSVVRPVNTEAFF
TRBV28	TRBJ2-1	few	CASSPPPLAPVEQFF
TRBV5-1	TRBJ2-1	few	CASSFSTGYSYNEQFF
TRBV29-1	TRBJ2-7	few	CSVSSGRAFASSYEQYF
TRBV5-1	TRBJ1-1	NA	CASNRLTGGTEAFF
TRBV19	TRBJ2-1	NA	CASSMGQGAGSGEQFF
TRBV9	TRBJ1-5	few	CASSYQSSSNQPQHF
TRBV6-1	TRBJ2-5	NA	CASTGYQETQYF
TRBV30	TRBJ2-1	NA	CAWSFGLADNEQFF
TRBV6-4	TRBJ2-3	few	CASSLDRAETDTQYF
TRBV5-1	TRBJ1-1	few	CASSLAGLTGMNTEAFF
TRBV2	TRBJ2-3	NA	CASSPSLAHDTQYF
TRBV18	TRBJ1-3	few	CASSPIEVQAGNTIYF
TRBV19	TRBJ2-1	few	CASRGQGGNEQFF
TRBV29-1	TRBJ2-5	many	CSVGRAQETQYF
TRBV5-1	TRBJ2-6	NA	CASSLGVPSGANVLTF
TRBV6-5	TRBJ2-3	NA	CASSLRTTWNADTQYF
TRBV30	TRBJ1-2	NA	CASRTGPGYTF
TRBV19	TRBJ1-2	few	CAARDRANYGYTF
TRBV5-1	TRBJ2-5	NA	CASSLGVQETQYF